This entry lists 27 T cell receptor beta chains sequenced from one sample in a study of PD-1 blockade in classical Hodgkin lymphoma. Produced via immunoSEQ multiplex PCR; TCRdb's table is partial and in-frame only. The data contain about 20,000 clones, less than 85% of them singletons. Stated time point: cycle 4 day 1 (C4D1), after five to seven weeks of nivolumab. With no exception, relapse followed autologous stem cell transplantation in all patients, and brentuximab vedotin exposure varied. This specimen consisted of peripheral blood mononuclear cells (PBMCs), obtained before the fourth cycle of nivolumab. These receptors were obtained from a human donor with classical Hodgkin lymphoma.

The chain is built from TRBV7-9 and TRBJ1-2, with D maybe TRBD1 (5 bases). V dropped 5 bases and J dropped 2 bases, with 15 bases sitting between them. This CDR3 spans 15 amino acids. Germline-derived CDR1 and CDR2 are SEHNR and FQNEAQ (reference sequence). The CDR3 spells CASSAYRDENYGYTF. The CDR3 DNA follows: TGTGCCAGCAGCGCCTACCGGGACGAGAACTATGGCTACACCTTC.

The V and J genes are TRBV30 and TRBJ1-5, with unresolved D. The CDR3 extends over 13 amino acids. V was trimmed by 0 bases and J by 5 bases, leaving 8 bases between them. Germline values: CDR1 GTSNPN, CDR2 SVGIG (reference sequence). The CDR3 spells CAWSVEGYQPQHF. CDR3 bases: TGTGCCTGGAGTGTAGAGGGCTATCAGCCCCAGCATTTT.

V gene TRBV6-6 combines with J gene TRBJ1-2, with D possibly matching TRBD1 (5 bases). V lost 6 bases, J lost 1 base, and 15 bases lay in between. CDR1 and CDR2 from the germline V gene are MNHNY and SVGAGI (reference sequence). The CDR3 is 15 residues long. The chain's CDR3 is CASSSITRGNYGYTF. The CDR3, as DNA: TGTGCCAGCAGCTCGATTACTAGGGGTAACTATGGCTACACCTTC.

This clone was detected only once. J is TRBJ2-1 and V is TRBV20-1; D is unclear. V dropped 2 bases and J dropped 4 bases, with 3 bases sitting between them. The CDR3 is made up of 11 amino acids. Germline values: CDR1 DFQATT, CDR2 SNEGSKA (reference sequence). CDR3 nucleotide sequence: TGCAGTGCTAGATGGTACAATGAGCAGTTCTTC. Its protein is CSARWYNEQFF.

This clone was found a few times. The chain carries TRBV29-1 and TRBJ1-2; perhaps TRBD1 as D (6 bases). Trimming took 4 bases from V and 4 from J, leaving 10 bases between them. The germline CDR1 and CDR2 sequences are SQVTM and ANQGSEA. The CDR3 is made up of 12 amino acids. CDR3 DNA sequence: TGCAGCGTTGGACAGGCCTCCTATGGCTACACCTTC. Translation gives CSVGQASYGYTF. Full variable domain (outside the CDR3, taken from reference TRBV29-1 and TRBJ1-2): SAVISQKPSRDICQRGTSLTIQCQVDSQVTMMFWYRQQPGQSLTLIATANQGSEATYESGFVIDKFPISRPNLTFSTLTVSNMSPEDSSIYLCSVGQASYGYTFGSGTRLTVV.

The table lists this clone with a few counts. CDR3 coding DNA: TGTGCCGGATTGACAGGGGTGGGGAACACTGAAGCTTTCTTT. Amino acid sequence: CAGLTGVGNTEAFF. The V and J genes are TRBV30 and TRBJ1-1; 8 nucleotides align to TRBD1. From germline, CDR1 is GTSNPN and CDR2 SVGIG (reference sequence). J was trimmed by 1 base and V by 8 bases; bases with no gene match: 9. This CDR3 is built from 14 residues.

The gene calls are TRBV9 and TRBJ2-7; the match to TRBD1 covers 10 bases. This CDR3 contains 16 residues. Germline-derived CDR1 and CDR2 are SGDLS and YYNGEE. The trim removed 4 bases at V and 3 bases at J, leaving 10 bases unmatched. The CDR3 DNA sequence: TGTGCCAGCAGCCCTACGCCATGGACAGGGGGCTACGAGCAGTACTTC. Translating gives CASSPTPWTGGYEQYF.

This sequence joins TRBV27 and TRBJ1-1, with D tentatively TRBD1 (5 bases). This CDR3 is 13 amino acids long. CDR1 and CDR2 (germline): MNHEY, SMNVEV (reference sequence). V dropped 6 bases and J dropped 1 base, with 9 bases sitting between them. CDR3: CASSSGTNTEAFF. Here the CDR3 DNA reads TGTGCCAGCAGCTCCGGGACGAACACTGAAGCTTTCTTT.

This clone was recorded once. V and J are TRBV10-3 and TRBJ2-3, with a tentative D call TRBD2 (6 bases). The V gene lost 7 bases and the J gene lost 2 bases, with 13 bases spanning the gap. Per germline, CDR1 ENHRY and CDR2 SYGVKD. The CDR3 extends over 14 amino acids. CDR3 region: CAITAGRTTDTQYF. The CDR3, as DNA: TGTGCCATCACGGCGGGACGGACCACAGATACGCAGTATTTT.

This clone occurred once. The J gene is TRBJ2-1, the V gene TRBV7-2; 11 bases match TRBD2. The trim removed 0 bases at V and 7 bases at J, leaving 5 bases unmatched. Germline-derived CDR1 and CDR2 are SGHTA and FQGNSA. CDR3 length: 16 residues. The CDR3 region is CASSLALAGGLNEQFF. CDR3 nucleotides: TGTGCCAGCAGCTTAGCGCTAGCGGGAGGTCTTAATGAGCAGTTCTTC.

The chain uses TRBV30 and TRBJ1-6, with TRBD1 as a possible D gene (5 bases). The V end was cut by 2 bases, the J end by 5 bases, with 19 bases between. In germline, CDR1 is GTSNPN, CDR2 SVGIG (reference sequence). There are 17 residues in the CDR3. The CDR3 region has the DNA TGTGCCTGGAGTCCCAAATCTCTGACAGCCAATAATTCACCCCTCCACTTT. Encoded protein: CAWSPKSLTANNSPLHF.

This clone was detected only once. The gene calls are TRBV11-1 and TRBJ2-3, with D perhaps assigned TRBD1 or TRBD2 (6 bases each). Germline-derived CDR1 and CDR2 are SGHAT and FQDESV (reference sequence). The ends were cut back, 8 bases at V and 4 bases at J, with 13 bases in the middle. CDR3 size: 13 residues. In DNA, the CDR3 is TGTGCCAGCGCGGCAGGGGAGGCAGATACGCAGTATTTT. This codes for CASAAGEADTQYF.

The chain combines TRBV30 with TRBJ2-2; 9 nucleotides line up with TRBD2. CDR3 size: 14 residues. The V and J ends lost 4 bases and 4 bases, in that order; junction bases with no gene match: 4. Per the germline V gene, CDR1 is GTSNPN and CDR2 is SVGIG (reference sequence). The chain's CDR3 is CAWTGTSLTGELFF. Written as DNA, the CDR3 is TGTGCCTGGACAGGGACTAGCCTCACCGGGGAGCTGTTTTTT.

The V call is TRBV11-2, the J call TRBJ2-3; no definite D call. Trimming removed 2 bases at V and 0 bases at J, with 9 bases between. Germline V CDR1 and CDR2: SGHAT, FQNNGV. The CDR3 is 15 residues long. CDR3 region: CASSLKLTSTDTQYF. Written as DNA, the CDR3 is TGTGCCAGCAGCTTAAAACTTACAAGCACAGATACGCAGTATTTT.

The J gene is TRBJ1-5, the V gene TRBV6-5; maybe TRBD1 (5 bases). Between the trimmed V and J ends, which lost 6 bases and 2 bases, there was a span of 11 bases. The CDR3 totals 14 residues. CDR1 MNHEY and CDR2 SVGAGI come from the germline V gene. Here the CDR3 reads CASRNPGRNQPQHF. The CDR3 DNA follows: TGTGCCAGCAGGAATCCAGGGCGCAATCAGCCCCAGCATTTT.

The chain recombines TRBV9 with TRBJ2-5, with D possibly called TRBD1 or TRBD2 (5 bases each). There are 15 residues in the CDR3. The germline V and J ends were trimmed by 2 bases and 3 bases, with 14 bases remaining between them. Germline V gene data show CDR1 as SGDLS and CDR2 as YYNGEE. The CDR3 nucleotides are TGTGCCAGCAGCGTCCAGGGTGCGGGCGAAGAGACCCAGTACTTC. It translates to CASSVQGAGEETQYF.

J is TRBJ2-7 and V is TRBV5-8; 9 bases are shared with TRBD1. Germline V gene sequence: CDR1 SGHTS, CDR2 YDEGEE. J lost 4 bases, V lost 2 bases, and 7 bases had no gene match. The CDR3 is made up of 15 amino acids. As DNA, the CDR3 is TGTGCCAGCAGCTTCACAGGGGGCGCGTGGTACGAGCAGTACTTC. It encodes CASSFTGGAWYEQYF.

This rearrangement joins TRBV4-2 to TRBJ1-2; 12 nucleotides agree with TRBD1. The CDR3 has 16 residues. Unmatched junction bases numbered 11, after V lost 4 bases and J lost 8 bases. CDR1 is LGHNA and CDR2 is YNFKEQ in the germline V gene. The CDR3 DNA sequence: TGTGCCAGCAGCCGAGACCCGGGACAGGGGGCGGGCGGCTACACCTTC. Protein: CASSRDPGQGAGGYTF.

The J gene is TRBJ1-2, the V gene TRBV29-1; D possibly corresponds to TRBD1 (6 bases). Trimming removed 2 bases at V and 2 bases at J, with 9 bases between. Per germline, CDR1 SQVTM and CDR2 ANQGSEA. CDR3 length equals 13 residues. The CDR3 region is CSVEQQGNYGYTF. The CDR3 region has the DNA TGCAGCGTTGAACAACAGGGAAACTATGGCTACACCTTC.

The V and J genes are TRBV18 and TRBJ1-2, with 9 bases identical to TRBD1. Germline V gives CDR1 KGHSH, CDR2 LQKENI. The CDR3 spans 14 residues. Unmatched junction bases numbered 6, after V lost 4 bases and J lost 6 bases. CDR3 in amino acids: CASSLSGQGNGYTF. CDR3 bases: TGTGCCAGCTCACTATCGGGACAGGGTAATGGCTACACCTTC.

V gene TRBV11-2 combines with J gene TRBJ1-1, with a tentative D call TRBD1 (5 bases). V was trimmed by 3 bases and J by 4 bases, leaving 12 bases between them. The CDR3 runs 14 residues. The germline V gene has CDR1 SGHAT and CDR2 FQNNGV. The CDR3 here is CASSFRQSGTEAFF. The CDR3 DNA is TGTGCCAGCAGCTTTCGACAGTCGGGCACTGAAGCTTTCTTT.

The chain has TRBV4-2 and TRBJ2-3; 10 bases fit TRBD2. Germline CDR1 LGHNA, CDR2 YNFKEQ. V lost 10 bases to trimming and J lost 3 bases; unmatched junction nucleotides: 4. The length of the CDR3 is 13 residues. Written as DNA, the CDR3 is TGTGCCACACGGACTAGCGGAACAGATACGCAGTATTTT. Amino acid sequence: CATRTSGTDTQYF.

This sequence joins TRBV29-1 and TRBJ2-3, with 9 nucleotides matching TRBD2. Germline V gene lookup returns CDR1 SQVTM and CDR2 ANQGSEA. The ends lost 6 bases at V and 0 bases at J; junction bases unmatched: 7. This CDR3 contains 15 residues. CDR3 residues: CSVPPAGGSTDTQYF. CDR3 coding DNA: TGCAGCGTCCCTCCAGCGGGGGGAAGCACAGATACGCAGTATTTT.

The gene calls are TRBV7-2 and TRBJ1-5; D might be TRBD1 (5 bases). Per the germline V gene, CDR1 is SGHTA and CDR2 is FQGNSA. The CDR3 runs to 16 residues. The V end was cut by 1 base, the J end by 5 bases, with 15 bases between. The CDR3 DNA follows: TGTGCCAGCAGCTTAGAGGTTGCAGGAGGGGATCAGCCCCAGCATTTT. Its protein product is CASSLEVAGGDQPQHF.

This clone was recorded a few times. The chain is built from TRBV5-1 and TRBJ2-6, with TRBD2 identical over 11 bases. The CDR3 totals 19 residues. J lost 3 bases, V lost 4 bases, and 12 bases had no gene match. CDR1 and CDR2 from the germline V gene are SGHRS and YFSETQ. The CDR3 protein is CASSETSSGGLFGANVLTF. In DNA, the CDR3 is TGCGCCAGCAGCGAGACGTCTAGCGGGGGGCTCTTTGGGGCCAACGTCCTGACTTTC.

The chain employs TRBV11-3 and TRBJ1-1; no firm D call. The CDR3 totals 13 residues. Germline CDR1 reads SGHNT; CDR2 reads YENEEA. Trimming left V 3 bases short and J 2 bases short, with 7 bases between. CDR3 bases: TGTGCCAGCAGCTTGGGTGGCAACACTGAAGCTTTCTTT. It codes for CASSLGGNTEAFF.

The V and J genes are TRBV5-1 and TRBJ1-2; 9 bases fit TRBD1. The CDR3 loop spans 16 amino acids. V trimming: 2 bases; J trimming: 6 bases; junction bases outside the gene matches: 11. The germline V gene has CDR1 SGHRS and CDR2 YFSETQ. CDR3 protein: CASSFVFTDRGDGYTF. As DNA, the CDR3 is TGCGCCAGCAGCTTCGTCTTTACTGACAGGGGGGATGGCTACACCTTC. Using reference TRBV5-1 and TRBJ1-2 for the parts outside the CDR3, the full variable domain is KAGVTQTPRYLIKTRGQQVTLSCSPISGHRSVSWYQQTPGQGLQFLFEYFSETQRNKGNFPGRFSGRQFSNSRSEMNVSTLELGDSALYLCASSFVFTDRGDGYTFGSGTRLTVV.